This TCR beta chain originates from a study of blood T cell repertoires in COVID-19 (TCRdb year 2020). For the wider study: Samples covering the acute and convalescent phases of COVID-19 were provided by collaborators in the United States, Italy and Spain. The material from the prospective study consisted of cDNA or gDNA derived from T cells, B-cell-depleted T cells, or PBMCs. Deeply sampled blood TCRbeta repertoires from subjects exposed to, actively infected with, or recovered from COVID-19 were included in the dataset. The repertoires were released in a freely available public database intended as a resource for research on the immune response to SARS-CoV-2. Samples were obtained from the ongoing ImmuneRACE study (first 160 participants) and from 1,254 subjects provided by 6 global collaborators. Sample metadata almost always included a de-identified subject ID, COVID-19 status, age in years and sex. Where available, HLA class I and class II types were obtained from metadata supplied by the sample provider rather than from assay-based typing. The study at large found these results: The quantity of clinical and demographic metadata differed by source and by participant and was supplied without curation.

TCRbeta CDR3 regions were amplified from genomic DNA by means of the immunoSEQ Assay, a bias-controlled multiplex PCR. In the original analysis: The number of nucleated cells in each sample was estimated from the amplification of reference gene primers within the assay. To quantify the absolute abundance of each unique TCRbeta CDR3 rearrangement, sequence reads were collapsed and filtered. For each sample, productive Simpson clonality was calculated as the square root of Simpson's diversity index over productive rearrangements. Entries here come from immuneACCESS through TCRdb and include only in-frame sequences with V and J called. Some clones fail to appear in such tables; in the studies checked, an unresolved V gene covers under half of the shortfall, and the cause of the remainder is unknown. V and J calls and clone size follow that table, whereas D and trimming were derived from the DNA. The sample records a few hundred thousand clones, roughly 86% of which are singletons. The leading ten clones occupy approximately 5.3% of the sample.

Its CDR3 holds 16 amino acids, cysteine through phenylalanine. Left in the record is the CDR3 DNA by itself, 48 bases read in frame from the first base. Trimming at the junction amounts to 1 base on V and 1 base on J, and the germline ends lie 11 bases apart. Reading the germline V gene gives CDR1 SGHTA and CDR2 FQGNSA. At one collaborating source in Seattle, patients were enrolled during active infection and were followed longitudinally through the course of disease. Each collaborating institution followed its own protocols to collect whole blood in K2EDTA tubes. For TCRbeta analysis, collaborator samples were shipped as frozen whole blood, as isolated PBMCs, or as DNA extracted from either sample type. Notes on this clone: Its cognate antigen has yet to be identified. The sample holds no much larger clone one base away, and base qualities are not on file.

The TCR comes from a woman aged 55-69 years with COVID-19, enrolled during active disease. What was sequenced was peripheral blood. The rearranged segments are TRBV7-2 and TRBJ2-4, with no D gene named confidently. The CDR3: CASSLVLTGAKNIQYF. The sequenced DNA is TGTGCCAGCAGCTTAGTTTTAACGGGTGCCAAAAACATTCAGTACTTC.